The text below deals with one T cell receptor beta chain. Its antigen has not been determined. Per-base quality was not reported, and no clone a single base away is much larger than it. TCRbeta CDR3 regions were amplified from genomic DNA by means of the immunoSEQ Assay, a bias-controlled multiplex PCR. The authors' analysis ran thus. The number of nucleated cells in each sample was estimated by amplification of reference gene primers within the assay. To quantify the absolute abundance of each unique TCRbeta CDR3 rearrangement, sequence reads were collapsed and filtered. For each sample, productive Simpson clonality was calculated as the square root of Simpson's diversity index across productive rearrangements. Entries here come from immuneACCESS through TCRdb and include only in-frame sequences with V and J called. Some clones fail to appear in such tables; in the studies checked, an unresolved V gene covers under half of the shortfall, and the cause of the remainder is unknown. The D gene and trimming were derived from the DNA, and the V and J assignments and clone size from that table. Present in this sample are approximately 70,000 clones, over 75% of which were seen just once. The ten largest clonotypes hold around 7.8% of the sample.

A distance of 16 bases separates the germline ends of V and J, which lose 1 base and 3 bases respectively. CDR1 is given as LNHNV and CDR2 as YYDKDF, both from the germline V gene (reference sequence). The CDR3, from cysteine to phenylalanine, totals 17 residues. CDR3 DNA is the only sequence kept; it has 51 bases, read in frame from the first base. This sample was included in a study of blood T cell repertoires in COVID-19 (dated by TCRdb to the early 2020s). Turning to the overall study: Samples covering the acute and convalescent phases of COVID-19 were provided by collaborators in the United States, Italy and Spain. Subjects who had been exposed to COVID-19, were actively infected with it, or had recovered from it provided the deeply sampled blood TCRbeta repertoires that made up the dataset. The samples were drawn from the first 160 participants of the ongoing ImmuneRACE study and from under 1,500 subjects provided by 6 global collaborators. The material from the prospective study consisted of cDNA or gDNA derived from T cells, B-cell-depleted T cells, or PBMCs. Sample metadata almost always included a de-identified subject ID, COVID-19 status, age in years and sex. The repertoires were released in a freely available public database intended as a resource for research on the immune response to SARS-CoV-2. Where HLA class I and class II types were available, the types were taken from metadata supplied by the sample provider, not from assay-based typing.

Study-wide conclusions, independent of this receptor: The quantity of clinical and demographic metadata differed by source and by participant and was supplied without curation.

One collaborating source in Seattle enrolled patients while the patients were actively infected and followed the patients over time throughout the course of disease. Whole blood was collected in K2EDTA tubes by collaborating institutions according to the institutions' own protocols. Collaborator samples were shipped for TCRbeta analysis as frozen whole blood, isolated PBMCs, or DNA extracted from either sample type. The sequencing sample was made of peripheral blood. The TCR sequence derives from a man aged 40-55 years with COVID-19, enrolled during active disease. Recombination linked TRBV15 to TRBJ1-5; there is no confident call for the D gene. CDR3 protein: CATSRGLGGWDNQPQHF. The DNA sequence is as follows: TGTGCCACCAGCAGAGGGCTAGGAGGGTGGGACAATCAGCCCCAGCATTTT. With the portions outside the CDR3 filled from the reference TRBV15 and TRBJ1-5 genes, the complete variable region becomes DAMVIQNPRYQVTQFGKPVTLSCSQTLNHNVMYWYQQKSSQAPKLLFHYYDKDFNNEADTPDNFQSRRPNTSFCFLDIRSPGLGDTAMYLCATSRGLGGWDNQPQHFGDGTRLSIL.